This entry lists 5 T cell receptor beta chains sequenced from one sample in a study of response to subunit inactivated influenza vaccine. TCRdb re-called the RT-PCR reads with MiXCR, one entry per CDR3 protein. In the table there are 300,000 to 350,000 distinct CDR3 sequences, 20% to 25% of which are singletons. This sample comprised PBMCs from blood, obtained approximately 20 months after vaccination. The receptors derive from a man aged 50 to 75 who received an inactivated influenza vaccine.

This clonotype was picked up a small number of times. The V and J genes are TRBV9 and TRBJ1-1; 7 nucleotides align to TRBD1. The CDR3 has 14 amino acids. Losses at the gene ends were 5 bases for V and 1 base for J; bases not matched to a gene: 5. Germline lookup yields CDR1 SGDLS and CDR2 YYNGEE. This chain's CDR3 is CASSPGDRNTEAFF. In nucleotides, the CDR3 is TGTGCCAGCAGTCCCGGGGACAGGAACACTGAAGCTTTCTTT.

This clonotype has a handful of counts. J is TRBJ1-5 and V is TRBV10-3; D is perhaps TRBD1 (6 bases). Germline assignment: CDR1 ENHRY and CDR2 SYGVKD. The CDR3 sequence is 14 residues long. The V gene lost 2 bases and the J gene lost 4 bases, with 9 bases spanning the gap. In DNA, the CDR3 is TGTGCCATCAGTGAGGGAAGGGGGAATCAGCCCCAGCATTTT. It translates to CAISEGRGNQPQHF.

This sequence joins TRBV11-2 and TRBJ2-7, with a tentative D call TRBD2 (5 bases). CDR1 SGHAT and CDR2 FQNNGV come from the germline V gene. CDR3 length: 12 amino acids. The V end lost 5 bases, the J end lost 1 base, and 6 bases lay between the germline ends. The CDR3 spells CASSDYSYEQYF. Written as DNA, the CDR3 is TGTGCCAGCAGCGACTATTCCTACGAGCAGTACTTC.

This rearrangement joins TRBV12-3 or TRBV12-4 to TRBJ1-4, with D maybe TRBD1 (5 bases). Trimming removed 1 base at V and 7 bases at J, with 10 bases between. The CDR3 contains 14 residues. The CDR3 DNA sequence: TGTGCCAGCAGTTTAGGAGGGGAAGGTGAAAAACTGTTTTTT. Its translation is CASSLGGEGEKLFF.

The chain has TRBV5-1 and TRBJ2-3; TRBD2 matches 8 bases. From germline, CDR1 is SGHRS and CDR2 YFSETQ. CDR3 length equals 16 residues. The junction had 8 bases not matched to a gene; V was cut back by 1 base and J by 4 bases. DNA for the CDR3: TGCGCCAGCAGCTTGTCTAGCGGGCGAGGGGCAGATACGCAGTATTTT. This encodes CASSLSSGRGADTQYF.